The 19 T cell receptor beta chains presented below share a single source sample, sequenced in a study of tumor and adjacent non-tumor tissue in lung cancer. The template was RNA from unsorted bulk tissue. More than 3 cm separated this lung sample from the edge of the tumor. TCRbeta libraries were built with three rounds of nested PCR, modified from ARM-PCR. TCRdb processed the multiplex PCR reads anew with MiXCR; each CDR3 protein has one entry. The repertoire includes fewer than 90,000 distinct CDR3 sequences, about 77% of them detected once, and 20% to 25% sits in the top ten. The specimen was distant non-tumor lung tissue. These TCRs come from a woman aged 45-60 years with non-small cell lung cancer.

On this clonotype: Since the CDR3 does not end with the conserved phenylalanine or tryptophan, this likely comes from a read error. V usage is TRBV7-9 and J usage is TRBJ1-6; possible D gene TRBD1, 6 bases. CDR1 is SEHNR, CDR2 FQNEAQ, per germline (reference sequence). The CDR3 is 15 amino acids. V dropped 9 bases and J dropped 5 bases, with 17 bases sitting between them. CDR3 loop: CARSIQGSDNSPLHY. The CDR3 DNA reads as TGTGCCAGGAGCATACAGGGATCTGATAATTCACCCCTCCACTAT.

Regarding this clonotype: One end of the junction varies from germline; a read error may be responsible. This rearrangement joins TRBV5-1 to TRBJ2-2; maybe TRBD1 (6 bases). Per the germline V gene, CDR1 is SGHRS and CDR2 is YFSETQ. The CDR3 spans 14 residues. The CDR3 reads CTSSLGQTPGELFF. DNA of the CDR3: TGCACCAGCAGTCTCGGACAGACCCCCGGGGAGCTGTTTTTT.

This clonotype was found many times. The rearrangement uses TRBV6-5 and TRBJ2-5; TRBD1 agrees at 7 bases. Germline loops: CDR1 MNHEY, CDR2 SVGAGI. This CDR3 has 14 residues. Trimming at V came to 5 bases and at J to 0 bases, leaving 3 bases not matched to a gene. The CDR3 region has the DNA TGTGCCAGCAGTAGACAGGGATACCAAGAGACCCAGTACTTC. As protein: CASSRQGYQETQYF.

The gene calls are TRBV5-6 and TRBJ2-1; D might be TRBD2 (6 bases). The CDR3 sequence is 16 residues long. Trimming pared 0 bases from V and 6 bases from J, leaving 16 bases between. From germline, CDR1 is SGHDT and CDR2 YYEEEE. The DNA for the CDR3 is TGTGCCAGCAGCTTGGATGGGGGGACTTGGAGCAATGAGCAGTTCTTC. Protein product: CASSLDGGTWSNEQFF.

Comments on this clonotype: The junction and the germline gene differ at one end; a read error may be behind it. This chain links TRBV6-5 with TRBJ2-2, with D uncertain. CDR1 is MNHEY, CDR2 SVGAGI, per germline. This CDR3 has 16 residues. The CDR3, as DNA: TGTGTCAGCAGTCCCCATAGGGCCGCGAACACTGGGGAGCTGTTTTTT. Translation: CVSSPHRAANTGELFF.

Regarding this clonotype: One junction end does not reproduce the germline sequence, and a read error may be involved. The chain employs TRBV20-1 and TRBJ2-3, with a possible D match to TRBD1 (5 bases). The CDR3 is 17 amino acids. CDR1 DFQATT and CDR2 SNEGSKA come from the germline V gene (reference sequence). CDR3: CSVRAPGLGPHADTQYF. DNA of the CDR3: TGCAGTGTTAGAGCCCCTGGGTTGGGGCCCCACGCAGATACGCAGTATTTT.

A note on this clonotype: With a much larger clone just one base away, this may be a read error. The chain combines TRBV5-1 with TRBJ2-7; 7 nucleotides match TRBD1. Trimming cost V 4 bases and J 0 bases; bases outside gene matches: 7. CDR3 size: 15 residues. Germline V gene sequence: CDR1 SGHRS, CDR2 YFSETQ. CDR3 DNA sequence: TGCGCCAGCAGCCCCGGGGACAGACCCTCCTACGAGCAGTACTTC. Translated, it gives CASSPGDRPSYEQYF.

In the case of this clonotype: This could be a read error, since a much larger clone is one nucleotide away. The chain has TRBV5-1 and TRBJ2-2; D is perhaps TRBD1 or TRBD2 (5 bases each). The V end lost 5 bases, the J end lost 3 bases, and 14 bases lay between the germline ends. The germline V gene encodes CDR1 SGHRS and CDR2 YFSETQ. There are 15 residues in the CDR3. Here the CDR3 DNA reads TGCGCCAGCAGGGGGGAGAGAGGATACACCGGGGAGCTGTTTTTT. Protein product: CASRGERGYTGELFF.

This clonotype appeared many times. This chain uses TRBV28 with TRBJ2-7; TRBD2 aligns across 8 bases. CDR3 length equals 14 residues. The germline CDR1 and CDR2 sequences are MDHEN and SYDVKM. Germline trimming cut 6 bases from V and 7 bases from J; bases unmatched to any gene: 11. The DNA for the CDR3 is TGTGCCAGCAGCCTCGGGAGGGGAGATCGAGAGCAGTACTTC. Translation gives CASSLGRGDREQYF.

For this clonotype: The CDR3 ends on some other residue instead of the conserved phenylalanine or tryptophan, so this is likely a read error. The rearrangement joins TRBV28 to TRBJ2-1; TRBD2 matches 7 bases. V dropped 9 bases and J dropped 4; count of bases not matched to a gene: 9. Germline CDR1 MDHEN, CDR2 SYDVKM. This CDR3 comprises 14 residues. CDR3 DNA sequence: TGTGCCAGTATTGCGGGAGAGAGATACAATGAGCAGTTCTAC. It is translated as CASIAGERYNEQFY.

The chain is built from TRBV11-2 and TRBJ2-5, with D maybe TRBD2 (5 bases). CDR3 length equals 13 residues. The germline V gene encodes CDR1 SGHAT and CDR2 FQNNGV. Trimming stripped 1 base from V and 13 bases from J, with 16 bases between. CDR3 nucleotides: TGTGCCAGCAGCTTAGGGGCTAGCAGGCGATTGTACTTC. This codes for CASSLGASRRLYF.

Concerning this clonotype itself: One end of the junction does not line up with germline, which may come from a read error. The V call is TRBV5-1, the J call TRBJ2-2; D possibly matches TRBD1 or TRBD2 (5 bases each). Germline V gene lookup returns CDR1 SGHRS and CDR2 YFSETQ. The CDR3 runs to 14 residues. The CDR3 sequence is CASSSQGTTGEPFF. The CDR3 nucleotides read TGCGCCAGTAGTTCTCAGGGTACCACCGGGGAGCCGTTTTTT.

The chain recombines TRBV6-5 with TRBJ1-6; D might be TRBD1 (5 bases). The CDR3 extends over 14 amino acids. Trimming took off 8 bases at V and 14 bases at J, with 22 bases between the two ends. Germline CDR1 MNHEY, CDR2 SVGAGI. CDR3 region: CASGYGGTSGSLHF. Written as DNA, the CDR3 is TGTGCCAGCGGCTATGGAGGAACGTCAGGGTCCCTCCACTTT.

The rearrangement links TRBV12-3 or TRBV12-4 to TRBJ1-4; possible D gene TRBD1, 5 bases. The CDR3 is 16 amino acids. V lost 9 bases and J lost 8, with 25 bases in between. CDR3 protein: CARHHHKTGGGEKLFF. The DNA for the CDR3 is TGTGCCAGACACCACCACAAAACTGGGGGAGGAGAAAAACTGTTTTTT.

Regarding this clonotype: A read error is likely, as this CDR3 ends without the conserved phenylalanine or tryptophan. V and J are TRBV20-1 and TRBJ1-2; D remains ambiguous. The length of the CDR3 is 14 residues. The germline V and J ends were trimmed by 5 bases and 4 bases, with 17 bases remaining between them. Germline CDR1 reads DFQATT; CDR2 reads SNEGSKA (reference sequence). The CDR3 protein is CSAALYNRGYGYTV. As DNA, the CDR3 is TGCAGTGCTGCCCTTTACAACCGCGGCTATGGCTACACCGTC.

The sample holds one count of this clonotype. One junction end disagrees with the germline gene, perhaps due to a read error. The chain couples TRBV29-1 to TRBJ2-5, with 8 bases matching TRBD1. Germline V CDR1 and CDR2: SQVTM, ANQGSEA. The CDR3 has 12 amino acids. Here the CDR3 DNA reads TGCAGCGCCACACTGGGACAGGAGATGGCCCAGTTC. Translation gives CSATLGQEMAQF.

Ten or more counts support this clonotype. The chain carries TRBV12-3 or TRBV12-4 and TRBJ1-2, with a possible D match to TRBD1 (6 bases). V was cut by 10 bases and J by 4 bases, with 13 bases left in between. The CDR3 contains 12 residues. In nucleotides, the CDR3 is TGTGCCACTTCCAGGGGAAGCTATGGCTACACCTTC. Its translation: CATSRGSYGYTF.

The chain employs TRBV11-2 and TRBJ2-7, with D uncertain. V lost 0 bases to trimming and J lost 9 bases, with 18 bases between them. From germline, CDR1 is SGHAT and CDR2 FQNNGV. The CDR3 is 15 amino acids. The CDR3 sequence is CASSLESDVISRQYF. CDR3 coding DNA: TGTGCCAGCAGCTTAGAATCTGACGTTATCTCGAGGCAGTACTTC.

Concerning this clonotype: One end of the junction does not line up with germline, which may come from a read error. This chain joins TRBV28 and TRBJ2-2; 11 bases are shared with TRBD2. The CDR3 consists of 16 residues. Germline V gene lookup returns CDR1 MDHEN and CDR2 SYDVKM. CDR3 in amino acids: CASIARGLAGTGELFF. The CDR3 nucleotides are TGCGCCAGCATCGCTCGAGGACTAGCGGGCACTGGGGAGCTGTTTTTT.